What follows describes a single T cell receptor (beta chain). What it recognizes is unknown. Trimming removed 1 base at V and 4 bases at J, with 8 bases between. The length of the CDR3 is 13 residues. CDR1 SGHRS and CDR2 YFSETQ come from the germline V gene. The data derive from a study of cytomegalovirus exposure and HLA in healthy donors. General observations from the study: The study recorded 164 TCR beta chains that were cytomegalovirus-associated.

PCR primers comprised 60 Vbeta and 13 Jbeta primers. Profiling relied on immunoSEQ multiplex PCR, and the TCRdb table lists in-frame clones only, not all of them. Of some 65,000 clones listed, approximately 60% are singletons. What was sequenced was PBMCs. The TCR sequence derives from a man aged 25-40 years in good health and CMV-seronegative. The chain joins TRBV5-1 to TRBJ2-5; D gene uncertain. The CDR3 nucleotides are TGCGCCAGCAGCTTGCTCCCCCTAGAGACCCAGTACTTC. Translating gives CASSLLPLETQYF.